Each of the 23 T cell receptor beta chains below was sequenced from the same sample in a study of blood T cell repertoires in COVID-19. Data came from immunoSEQ multiplex PCR; TCRdb stores just in-frame clones and leaves some out. In the table there are approximately 400,000 clones, roughly 77% of which are singletons. The source material was peripheral blood. The receptor set was obtained from a human donor with acute or convalescent COVID-19. The donor label of this sample is uncertain.

This chain uses TRBV27 with TRBJ1-1; D may be TRBD1 (5 bases). V dropped 6 bases and J dropped 0 bases, with 14 bases sitting between them. The CDR3 runs to 15 residues. The germline V gene encodes CDR1 MNHEY and CDR2 SMNVEV (reference sequence). The CDR3 DNA is TGTGCCAGCAGCACTTACAGGCGGATGAACACTGAAGCTTTCTTT. Protein: CASSTYRRMNTEAFF.

This chain joins TRBV19 and TRBJ1-1, with 9 bases lining up with TRBD1. Germline assignment: CDR1 LNHDA and CDR2 SQIVND (reference sequence). The CDR3 has 15 residues. J was trimmed by 0 bases and V by 5 bases; bases with no gene match: 4. This CDR3 reads CASSPRDRVNTEAFF. The DNA for the CDR3 is TGTGCCAGTAGTCCCCGGGACAGGGTGAACACTGAAGCTTTCTTT.

The chain has TRBV18 and TRBJ2-1; 9 bases map to TRBD1. V trimming: 2 bases; J trimming: 6 bases; junction bases outside the gene matches: 8. CDR1 and CDR2 from the germline V gene are KGHSH and LQKENI. CDR3 size: 16 residues. CDR3 nucleotides: TGTGCCAGCTCACCAATAAACAGGGGGCGCGTCAATGAGCAGTTCTTC. Its translation is CASSPINRGRVNEQFF.

V and J are TRBV6-5 and TRBJ1-1, with 7 bases identical to TRBD1. From germline, CDR1 is MNHEY and CDR2 SVGAGI. The CDR3 extends over 15 amino acids. The V gene end was trimmed by 0 bases and the J gene end by 2 bases; junction bases not matched to a gene: 3. Written as DNA, the CDR3 is TGTGCCAGCAGTTACTCGGGGACAGACAACACTGAAGCTTTCTTT. Its translation is CASSYSGTDNTEAFF.

The rearrangement links TRBV5-1 to TRBJ2-3, with D maybe TRBD2 (6 bases). The CDR3 covers 13 residues. The germline gives CDR1 SGHRS, CDR2 YFSETQ. With 4 bases removed from V and 6 bases from J, the gap between germline ends came to 12 bases. Here the CDR3 reads CASSLAPVDTQYF. In DNA form, the CDR3 reads TGCGCCAGCAGCCTAGCGCCCGTCGATACGCAGTATTTT.

The gene calls are TRBV18 and TRBJ1-6; maybe TRBD1 (5 bases). CDR3 size: 16 residues. V was cut by 3 bases and J by 6 bases, with 15 bases left in between. Germline assignment: CDR1 KGHSH and CDR2 LQKENI. CDR3 sequence (DNA): TGTGCCAGCTCACCCCAGGGTGGACACCCTAATTCACCCCTCCACTTT. It encodes CASSPQGGHPNSPLHF.

The J gene is TRBJ1-3, the V gene TRBV10-2; D unresolved. Per germline, CDR1 WSHSY and CDR2 SAAADI. CDR3 length: 12 amino acids. V lost 7 bases, J lost 12 bases, and 16 bases lay in between. CDR3 region: CASMSSDTHIYF. DNA of the CDR3: TGCGCCAGCATGTCTAGTGATACCCACATATATTTT.

This chain links TRBV25-1 with TRBJ2-7; no definite D call. V was clipped by 6 bases and J by 2 bases, with 11 bases between them. Germline V gene lookup returns CDR1 MGHDK and CDR2 SYGVNS. There are 13 residues in the CDR3. CDR3 protein: CASRYGSTYEQYF. The CDR3 DNA reads as TGTGCCAGCAGATACGGTAGCACCTACGAGCAGTACTTC.

The gene calls are TRBV7-9 and TRBJ1-5, with D perhaps matching TRBD1 (6 bases). Trimming removed 4 bases from V and 0 bases from J, with 10 bases in between. The CDR3 spans 15 residues. CDR1 is SEHNR and CDR2 is FQNEAQ in the germline V gene (reference sequence). CDR3 residues: CASSSGAHSNQPQHF. The CDR3, as DNA: TGTGCCAGCAGCTCAGGGGCCCATAGCAATCAGCCCCAGCATTTT.

The chain recombines TRBV5-1 with TRBJ2-1, with 9 bases fitting TRBD2. Per germline, CDR1 SGHRS and CDR2 YFSETQ. J was trimmed by 9 bases and V by 2 bases; bases with no gene match: 18. The CDR3 runs 18 residues. The CDR3 loop is CASSFGALAGISASEQFF. The CDR3 region has the DNA TGCGCCAGCAGCTTTGGGGCCCTAGCGGGGATCTCGGCCAGTGAGCAGTTCTTC. Full variable domain (outside the CDR3, taken from reference TRBV5-1 and TRBJ2-1): KAGVTQTPRYLIKTRGQQVTLSCSPISGHRSVSWYQQTPGQGLQFLFEYFSETQRNKGNFPGRFSGRQFSNSRSEMNVSTLELGDSALYLCASSFGALAGISASEQFFGPGTRLTVL.

The chain combines TRBV7-8 with TRBJ2-2; D gene unclear. Germline V lookup: CDR1 SGHVS, CDR2 FQNEAQ. V lost 5 bases, J lost 4 bases, and 8 bases lay in between. The CDR3 runs to 13 residues. The CDR3 region has the DNA TGTGCCAGCAGCCCCCTAGTCACCGGGGAGCTGTTTTTT. Translating it yields CASSPLVTGELFF.

CDR3 residues: CASTEGTQPQHF. The CDR3 coding sequence is TGTGCCAGCACAGAGGGTACCCAGCCCCAGCATTTT. This chain uses TRBV28 with TRBJ1-5; D ambiguous. V lost 7 bases, J lost 7 bases, and 11 bases lay in between. Looked up from germline, CDR1 is MDHEN and CDR2 is SYDVKM. This CDR3 has 12 amino acids.

The chain employs TRBV19 and TRBJ2-7; 8 bases match TRBD1. Germline CDR1 and CDR2: LNHDA and SQIVND (reference sequence). J gave up 6 bases and V 7 bases, and 8 bases lay outside the gene matches. CDR3 length: 13 residues. Here the CDR3 DNA reads TGTGCCAGTACCCAGGACAGGGCGATCGAGCAGTACTTC. Translating gives CASTQDRAIEQYF. The variable domain in full, completed from reference TRBV19 and TRBJ2-7, reads DGGITQSPKYLFRKEGQNVTLSCEQNLNHDAMYWYRQDPGQGLRLIYYSQIVNDFQKGDIAEGYSVSREKKESFPLTVTSAQKNPTAFYLCASTQDRAIEQYFGPGTRLTVT.

J is TRBJ2-1 and V is TRBV5-4; 11 nucleotides agree with TRBD1. CDR1 and CDR2 (germline): SGHNT, YYREEE (reference sequence). The CDR3 runs 13 residues. Germline trimming cut 7 bases from V and 6 bases from J; bases unmatched to any gene: 3. The CDR3 bases are TGTGCCAGCGGGACAGGGGGGGGCAATGAGCAGTTCTTC. Translated: CASGTGGGNEQFF.

This clone has only a few counts. The chain recombines TRBV18 with TRBJ1-6, with TRBD1 matching 9 bases. This CDR3 is 16 amino acids long. Germline CDR1 KGHSH, CDR2 LQKENI. Germline trimming cut 3 bases from V and 9 bases from J; bases unmatched to any gene: 9. CDR3 sequence reads: CASSPGTGRTSSPLHF. The DNA for the CDR3 is TGTGCCAGCTCACCGGGGACAGGGCGAACTAGTTCACCCCTCCACTTT.

This chain uses TRBV14 with TRBJ2-6, with 7 bases lining up with TRBD2. The V gene's germline CDR1 is SGHDN and CDR2 FVKESK. The trim removed 3 bases at V and 1 base at J, leaving 0 bases unmatched. The CDR3 covers 15 residues. The CDR3, as DNA: TGTGCCAGCAGCCAGGGGGGGTCTGGGGCCAACGTCCTGACTTTC. Translating gives CASSQGGSGANVLTF.

J is TRBJ1-5 and V is TRBV6-5, with D tentatively TRBD1 (5 bases). Germline V CDR1 and CDR2: MNHEY, SVGAGI. The CDR3 spans 15 residues. V lost 5 bases, J lost 0 bases, and 11 bases lay in between. CDR3 protein: CASSRDRLSNQPQHF. The CDR3 DNA sequence: TGTGCCAGCAGTCGAGACAGACTTAGCAATCAGCCCCAGCATTTT.

The chain recombines TRBV6-5 with TRBJ2-7; D ambiguous. CDR1 and CDR2 (germline): MNHEY, SVGAGI. The CDR3 has 16 amino acids. Deletions cut 0 bases from V and 3 bases from J, with 15 bases between. CDR3 sequence: CASSYSSTRSNYEQYF. The CDR3 coding sequence is TGTGCCAGCAGTTACTCTTCAACACGGAGTAACTACGAGCAGTACTTC.

The V and J genes are TRBV20-1 and TRBJ2-7; D is uncertain. Germline assignment: CDR1 DFQATT and CDR2 SNEGSKA (reference sequence). CDR3 size: 13 residues. Trimming removed 3 bases from V and 0 bases from J, with 9 bases in between. The CDR3 coding sequence is TGCAGTGCTAGTTGGCAAAACTCCTACGAGCAGTACTTC. It translates to CSASWQNSYEQYF.

This clone was observed a handful of times. The V call is TRBV3-1 (or the pseudogene TRBV3-2), the J call TRBJ1-2, with D possibly TRBD1 on 6 matching bases. Trimming removed 4 bases at V and 8 bases at J, with 20 bases between. CDR1 LGHDT and CDR2 YNNKEL come from the germline V gene (reference sequence). This CDR3 has 15 amino acids. The CDR3 sequence is CASSLWTVEHSGYTF. DNA for the CDR3: TGTGCCAGCAGCCTTTGGACAGTCGAACACTCGGGCTACACCTTC.

This clone was found once. This sample also contains other DNA sequences that code for the same CDR3. This chain links TRBV6-5 with TRBJ1-3; D not certain. This CDR3 has 13 amino acids. The ends were cut back, 3 bases at V and 2 bases at J, with 5 bases in the middle. Germline CDR1 is MNHEY and CDR2 is SVGAGI. CDR3 nucleotide sequence: TGTGCCAGCAGTTATGGGCCTGGAAACACCATATATTTT. This translates into CASSYGPGNTIYF.

J is TRBJ1-2 and V is TRBV6-5; TRBD1 agrees at 10 bases. J gave up 3 bases and V 6 bases, and 7 bases lay outside the gene matches. The CDR3 totals 15 residues. In germline, CDR1 is MNHEY, CDR2 SVGAGI. CDR3 DNA: TGTGCCAGCAGGACAGGGGGCTCTGGGGACTATGGCTACACCTTC. It yields the protein CASRTGGSGDYGYTF.

The V gene is TRBV3-1 (or the pseudogene TRBV3-2), the J gene TRBJ1-4; the match to TRBD1 covers 9 bases. CDR1 is LGHDT, CDR2 YNNKEL, per germline (reference sequence). CDR3 length equals 13 residues. The V gene end was trimmed by 5 bases and the J gene end by 7 bases; junction bases not matched to a gene: 2. The CDR3 spells CASSDRGSEKLFF. The CDR3 DNA follows: TGTGCCAGCAGCGACAGGGGGAGTGAAAAACTGTTTTTT.